This TCR beta chain appears in the sequencing data of a study of blood T cell repertoires in COVID-19. Study context: Sites in the United States, Italy and Spain provided acute and convalescent COVID-19 samples.

Using immunoSEQ multiplex PCR, the repertoire was profiled, and TCRdb retains in-frame clones only, with some absent. The sample has 300,000 to 450,000 clones, roughly 87% seen once. Clinical history reported by participants formed the basis on which cohorts were assigned. Germline V gene data show CDR1 as SGHNT and CDR2 as YYREEE (reference sequence). CDR3 size: 14 residues. Deletions cut 0 bases from V and 8 bases from J, with 14 bases between. This receptor was taken from a woman younger than 45 who had recovered from COVID-19. This sequence joins TRBV5-4 and TRBJ1-2, with unresolved D. The specimen sequenced was PBMCs or T cells enriched from blood (not recorded which). This chain's CDR3 is CASSLVVGEGGYTF. CDR3 nucleotides: TGTGCCAGCAGCTTGGTTGTAGGTGAGGGCGGCTACACCTTC.